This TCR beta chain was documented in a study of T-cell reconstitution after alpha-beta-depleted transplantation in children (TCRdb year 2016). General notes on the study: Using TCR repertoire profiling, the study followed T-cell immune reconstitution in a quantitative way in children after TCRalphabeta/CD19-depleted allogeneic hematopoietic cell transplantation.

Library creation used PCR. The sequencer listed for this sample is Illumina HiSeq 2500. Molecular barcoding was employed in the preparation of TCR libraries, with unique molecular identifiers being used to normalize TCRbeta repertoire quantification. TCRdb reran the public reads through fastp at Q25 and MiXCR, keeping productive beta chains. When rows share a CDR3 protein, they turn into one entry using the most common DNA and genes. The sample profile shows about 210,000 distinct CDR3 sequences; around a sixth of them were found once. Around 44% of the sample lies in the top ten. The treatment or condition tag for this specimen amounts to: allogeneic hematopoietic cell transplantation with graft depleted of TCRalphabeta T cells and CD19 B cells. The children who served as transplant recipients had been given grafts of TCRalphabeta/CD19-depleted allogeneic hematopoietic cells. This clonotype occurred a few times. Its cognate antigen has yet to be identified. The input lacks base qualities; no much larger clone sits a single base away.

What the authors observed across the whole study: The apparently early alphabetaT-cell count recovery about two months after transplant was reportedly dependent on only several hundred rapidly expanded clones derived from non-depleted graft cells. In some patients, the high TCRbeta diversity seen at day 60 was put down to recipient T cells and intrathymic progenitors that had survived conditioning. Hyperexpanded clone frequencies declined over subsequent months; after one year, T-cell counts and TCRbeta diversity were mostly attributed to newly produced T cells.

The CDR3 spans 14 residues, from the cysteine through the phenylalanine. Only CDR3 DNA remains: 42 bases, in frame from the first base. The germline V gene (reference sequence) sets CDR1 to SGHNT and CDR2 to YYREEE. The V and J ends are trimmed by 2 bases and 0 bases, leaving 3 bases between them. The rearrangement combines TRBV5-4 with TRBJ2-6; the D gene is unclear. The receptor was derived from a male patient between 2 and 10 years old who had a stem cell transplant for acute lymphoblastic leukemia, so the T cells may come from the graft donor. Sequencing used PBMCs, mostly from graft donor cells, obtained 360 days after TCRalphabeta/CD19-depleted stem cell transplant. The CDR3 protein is CASSFSSGANVLTF. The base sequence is TGTGCCAGCAGCTTCAGCTCTGGGGCCAACGTCCTGACTTTC.